This T cell receptor (beta chain) derives from a study of blood T cell repertoires in COVID-19. Background on the study: T cells, B-cell-depleted T cells, or PBMCs supplied cDNA or gDNA.

V lost 6 bases to trimming and J lost 4 bases; unmatched junction nucleotides: 8. The CDR3 length is 15 residues. CDR1 and CDR2 (germline): MGHRA, YSYEKL. Produced via immunoSEQ multiplex PCR; TCRdb's table is partial and in-frame only. The sample yields under 300,000 clones, approximately 80% seen once. Recovery meant two consecutive negative NP/OP PCR tests, professional clearance, or resolved symptoms. The rearrangement joins TRBV4-1 to TRBJ2-3; 9 positions match TRBD1. This TCR was recovered from a man aged 40-50 years who had recovered from COVID-19. Sequenced input: PBMCs or T cells enriched from blood (not recorded which). The CDR3 loop is CASSPGTGLADTQYF. CDR3 nucleotides: TGCGCCAGCAGTCCCGGGACAGGGCTTGCAGATACGCAGTATTTT.